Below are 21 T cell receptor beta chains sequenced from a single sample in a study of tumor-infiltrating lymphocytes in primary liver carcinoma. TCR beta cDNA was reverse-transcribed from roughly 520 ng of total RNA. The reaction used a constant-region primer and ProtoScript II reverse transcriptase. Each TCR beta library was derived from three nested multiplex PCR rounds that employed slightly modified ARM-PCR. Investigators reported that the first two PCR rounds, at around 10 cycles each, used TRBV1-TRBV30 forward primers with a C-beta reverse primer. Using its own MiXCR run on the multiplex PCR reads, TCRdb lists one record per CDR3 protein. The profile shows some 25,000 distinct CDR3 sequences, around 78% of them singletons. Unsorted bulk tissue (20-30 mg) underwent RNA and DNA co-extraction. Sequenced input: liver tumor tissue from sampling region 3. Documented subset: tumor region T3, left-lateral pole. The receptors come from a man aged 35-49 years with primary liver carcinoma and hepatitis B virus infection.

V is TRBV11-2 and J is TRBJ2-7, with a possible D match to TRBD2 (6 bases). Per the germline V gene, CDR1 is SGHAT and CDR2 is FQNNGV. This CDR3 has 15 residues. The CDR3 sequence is CTSSLESGISGEQYF. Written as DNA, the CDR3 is TGTACTAGCAGCTTAGAATCTGGGATCTCTGGCGAGCAGTACTTC.

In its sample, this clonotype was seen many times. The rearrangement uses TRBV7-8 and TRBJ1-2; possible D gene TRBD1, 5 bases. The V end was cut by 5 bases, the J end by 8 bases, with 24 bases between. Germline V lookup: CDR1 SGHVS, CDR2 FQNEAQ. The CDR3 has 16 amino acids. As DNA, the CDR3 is TGTGCCAGCAGCCTCGAAGTGGGGCAGGGTCGAAGAGGCTACACCTTC. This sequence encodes CASSLEVGQGRRGYTF.

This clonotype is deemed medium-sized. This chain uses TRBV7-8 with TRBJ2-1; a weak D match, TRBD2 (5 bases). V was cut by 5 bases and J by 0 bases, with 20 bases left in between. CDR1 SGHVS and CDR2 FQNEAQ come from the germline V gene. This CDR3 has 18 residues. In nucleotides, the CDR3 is TGTGCCAGCAGCCCGCTTGGAGGCTCAGCGGTCTCCTACAATGAGCAGTTCTTC. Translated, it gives CASSPLGGSAVSYNEQFF.

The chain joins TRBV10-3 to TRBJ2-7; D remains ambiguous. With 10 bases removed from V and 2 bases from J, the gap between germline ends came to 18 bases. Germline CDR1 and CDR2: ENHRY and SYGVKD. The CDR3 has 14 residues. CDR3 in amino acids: CASIPDPQTYEQYF. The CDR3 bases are TGTGCCAGCATCCCGGACCCACAAACCTACGAGCAGTACTTC.

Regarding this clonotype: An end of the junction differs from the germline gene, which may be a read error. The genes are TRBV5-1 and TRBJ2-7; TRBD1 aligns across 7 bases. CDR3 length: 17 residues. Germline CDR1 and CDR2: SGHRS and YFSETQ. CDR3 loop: CVSSFLHGTVFSYEQYF. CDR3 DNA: TGCGTCAGCAGCTTTTTACACGGGACAGTCTTCTCCTACGAGCAGTACTTC.

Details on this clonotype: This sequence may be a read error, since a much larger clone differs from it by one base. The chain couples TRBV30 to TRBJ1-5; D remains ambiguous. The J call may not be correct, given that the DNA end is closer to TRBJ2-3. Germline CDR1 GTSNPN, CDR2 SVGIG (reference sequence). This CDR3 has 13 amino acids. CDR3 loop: CAWGLKGSQPQYF. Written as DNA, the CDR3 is TGTGCCTGGGGCCTAAAAGGCAGTCAGCCCCAGTATTTT.

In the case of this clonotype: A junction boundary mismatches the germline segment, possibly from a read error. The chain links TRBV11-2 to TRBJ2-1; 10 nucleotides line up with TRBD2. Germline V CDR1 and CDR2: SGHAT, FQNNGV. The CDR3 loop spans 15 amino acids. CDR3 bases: TGTACCAGTAGCCCCCAGCGGGAGGGATTGGGTGAGCACTTCTTC. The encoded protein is CTSSPQREGLGEHFF.

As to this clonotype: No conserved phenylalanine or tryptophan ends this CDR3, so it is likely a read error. This CDR3 reads CASSRPGAGVSTDTQYY. For the CDR3, the DNA is TGTGCCAGCAGCCGCCCCGGAGCGGGAGTAAGCACAGATACACAGTATTAT. The chain recombines TRBV5-4 with TRBJ2-3; 8 bases line up with TRBD2. Germline V lookup: CDR1 SGHNT, CDR2 YYREEE (reference sequence). The CDR3 runs 17 residues.

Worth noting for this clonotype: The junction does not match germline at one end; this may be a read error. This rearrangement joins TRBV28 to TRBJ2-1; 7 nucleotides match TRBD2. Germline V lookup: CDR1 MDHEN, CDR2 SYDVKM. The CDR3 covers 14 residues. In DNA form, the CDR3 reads TGTGCCAGCTCTAGAGTGGGAGGGAGCAATGAGCAATTCTTC. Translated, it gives CASSRVGGSNEQFF.

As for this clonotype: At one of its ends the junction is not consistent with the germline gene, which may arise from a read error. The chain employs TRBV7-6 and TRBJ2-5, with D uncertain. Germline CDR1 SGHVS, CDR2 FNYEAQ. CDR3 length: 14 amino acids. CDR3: CASSLTRSVETQCF. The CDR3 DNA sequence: TGTGCCAGCAGCTTAACACGGTCGGTGGAGACCCAGTGCTTC. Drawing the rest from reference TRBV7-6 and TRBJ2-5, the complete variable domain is GAGVSQSPRYKVTKRGQDVALRCDPISGHVSLYWYRQALGQGPEFLTYFNYEAQQDKSGLPNDRFSAERPEGSISTLTIQRTEQRDSAMYRCASSLTRSVETQCFGPGTRLLVL.

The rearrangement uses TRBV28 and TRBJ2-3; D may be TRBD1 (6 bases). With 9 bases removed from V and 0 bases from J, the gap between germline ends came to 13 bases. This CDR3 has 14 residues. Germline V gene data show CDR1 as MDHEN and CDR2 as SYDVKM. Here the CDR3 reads CARRDTTSTDTQYF. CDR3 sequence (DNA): TGTGCCAGGAGGGACACGACTAGCACAGATACGCAGTATTTT.

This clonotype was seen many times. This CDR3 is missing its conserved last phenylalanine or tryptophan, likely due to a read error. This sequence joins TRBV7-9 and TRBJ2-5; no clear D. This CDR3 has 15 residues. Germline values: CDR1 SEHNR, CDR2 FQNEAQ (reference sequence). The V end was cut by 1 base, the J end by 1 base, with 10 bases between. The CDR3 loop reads CASSLVHVSQETQYS. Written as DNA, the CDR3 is TGTGCCAGCAGCTTAGTTCACGTTTCCCAAGAGACCCAGTACTCC.

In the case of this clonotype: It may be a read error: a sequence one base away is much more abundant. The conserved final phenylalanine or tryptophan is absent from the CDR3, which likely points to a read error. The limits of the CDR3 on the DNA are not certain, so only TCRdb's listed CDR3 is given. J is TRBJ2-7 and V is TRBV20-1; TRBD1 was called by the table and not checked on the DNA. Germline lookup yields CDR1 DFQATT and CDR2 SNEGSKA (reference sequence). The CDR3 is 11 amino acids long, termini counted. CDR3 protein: CSARGPSGWYL.

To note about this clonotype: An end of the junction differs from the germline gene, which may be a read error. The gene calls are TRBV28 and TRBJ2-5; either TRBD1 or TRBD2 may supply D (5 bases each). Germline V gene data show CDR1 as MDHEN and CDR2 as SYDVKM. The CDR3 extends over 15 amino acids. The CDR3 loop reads CTSSVGTWAQGTQYF. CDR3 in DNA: TGTACCAGCAGTGTCGGGACGTGGGCTCAAGGGACCCAGTACTTC.

The CDR3 sequence is CASSDGLGYGYTF. For the CDR3, the DNA is TGTGCCAGCAGCGACGGACTCGGGTATGGCTACACCTTC. The chain combines TRBV11-2 with TRBJ1-2; D uncertain. The CDR3 runs to 13 residues. Germline CDR1 SGHAT, CDR2 FQNNGV. Trimming took off 5 bases at V and 5 bases at J, with 12 bases between the two ends.

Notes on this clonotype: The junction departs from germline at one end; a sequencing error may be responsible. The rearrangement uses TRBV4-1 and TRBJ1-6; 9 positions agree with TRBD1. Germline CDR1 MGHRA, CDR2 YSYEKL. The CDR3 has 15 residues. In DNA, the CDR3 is TGCGCCAGCCGCCACCTACAGGGGGCGGATCCACCCCTCCACTTT. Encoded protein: CASRHLQGADPPLHF.

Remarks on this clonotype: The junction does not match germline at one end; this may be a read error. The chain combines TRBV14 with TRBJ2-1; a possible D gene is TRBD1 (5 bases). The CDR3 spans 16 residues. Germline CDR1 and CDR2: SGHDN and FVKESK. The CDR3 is CANSAPGDSSYNEQSF. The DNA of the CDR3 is TGTGCCAACAGCGCGCCAGGAGACAGTTCCTACAATGAGCAGTCCTTC. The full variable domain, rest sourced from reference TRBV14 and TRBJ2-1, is EAGVTQFPSHSVIEKGQTVTLRCDPISGHDNLYWYRRVMGKEIKFLLHFVKESKQDESGMPNNRFLAERTGGTYSTLKVQPAELEDSGVYFCANSAPGDSSYNEQSFGPGTRLTVL.

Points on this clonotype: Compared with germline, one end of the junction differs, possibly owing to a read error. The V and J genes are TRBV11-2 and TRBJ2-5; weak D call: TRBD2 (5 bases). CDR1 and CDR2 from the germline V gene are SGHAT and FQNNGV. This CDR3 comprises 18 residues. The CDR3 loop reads CASRLARLALGKKETQYF. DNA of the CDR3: TGTGCCAGCAGATTAGCGAGGCTGGCCCTGGGAAAAAAAGAGACTCAGTACTTC.

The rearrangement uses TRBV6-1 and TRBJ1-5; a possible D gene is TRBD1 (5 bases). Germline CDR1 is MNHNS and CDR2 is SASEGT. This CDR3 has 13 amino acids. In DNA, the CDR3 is TGTACCAAGAGTGAGATAGGGGATCAGCCCCAGCATTTT. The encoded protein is CTKSEIGDQPQHF.

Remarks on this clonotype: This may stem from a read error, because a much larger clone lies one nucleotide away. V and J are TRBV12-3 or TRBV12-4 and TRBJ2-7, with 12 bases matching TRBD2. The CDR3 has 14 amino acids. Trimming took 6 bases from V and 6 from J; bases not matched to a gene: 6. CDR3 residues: CASSRTSGMGEQYF. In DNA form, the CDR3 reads TGTGCCAGCAGCCGGACTAGCGGGATGGGCGAGCAGTACTTC.

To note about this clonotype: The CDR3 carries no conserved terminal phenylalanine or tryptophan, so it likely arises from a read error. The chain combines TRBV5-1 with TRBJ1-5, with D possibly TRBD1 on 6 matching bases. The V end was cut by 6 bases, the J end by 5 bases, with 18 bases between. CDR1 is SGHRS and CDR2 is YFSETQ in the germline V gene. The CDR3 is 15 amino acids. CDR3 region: CASIPGHREDQPQHL. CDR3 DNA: TGCGCCAGCATCCCAGGGCACAGGGAGGATCAGCCCCAGCATCTT.